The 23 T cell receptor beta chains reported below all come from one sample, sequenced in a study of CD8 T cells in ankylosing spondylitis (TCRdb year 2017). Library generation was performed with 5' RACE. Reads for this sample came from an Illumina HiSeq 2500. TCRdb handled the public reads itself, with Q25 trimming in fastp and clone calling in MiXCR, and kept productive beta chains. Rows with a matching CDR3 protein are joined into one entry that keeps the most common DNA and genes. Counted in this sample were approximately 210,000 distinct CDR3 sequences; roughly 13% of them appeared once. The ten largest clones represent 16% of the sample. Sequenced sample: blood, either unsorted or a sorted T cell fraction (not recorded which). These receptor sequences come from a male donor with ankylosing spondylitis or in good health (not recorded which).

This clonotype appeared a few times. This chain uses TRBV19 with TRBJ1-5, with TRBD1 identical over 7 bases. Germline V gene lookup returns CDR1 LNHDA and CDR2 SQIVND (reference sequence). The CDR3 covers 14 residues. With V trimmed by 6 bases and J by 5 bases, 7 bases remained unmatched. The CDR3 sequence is CASRGTEEDQPQHF. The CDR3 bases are TGTGCCAGTAGGGGGACAGAGGAAGATCAGCCCCAGCATTTT.

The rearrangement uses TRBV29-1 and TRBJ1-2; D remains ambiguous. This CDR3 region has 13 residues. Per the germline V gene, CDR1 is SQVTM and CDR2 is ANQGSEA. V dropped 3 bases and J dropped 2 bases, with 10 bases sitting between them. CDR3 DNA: TGCAGCGTTGATGGAAGCCTCAACTATGGCTACACCTTC. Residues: CSVDGSLNYGYTF.

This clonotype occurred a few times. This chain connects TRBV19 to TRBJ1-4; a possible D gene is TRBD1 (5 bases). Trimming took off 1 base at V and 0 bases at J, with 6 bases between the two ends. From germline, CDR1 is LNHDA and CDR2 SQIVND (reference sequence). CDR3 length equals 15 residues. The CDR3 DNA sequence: TGTGCCAGTAGTATAGGGACACCAACTAATGAAAAACTGTTTTTT. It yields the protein CASSIGTPTNEKLFF.

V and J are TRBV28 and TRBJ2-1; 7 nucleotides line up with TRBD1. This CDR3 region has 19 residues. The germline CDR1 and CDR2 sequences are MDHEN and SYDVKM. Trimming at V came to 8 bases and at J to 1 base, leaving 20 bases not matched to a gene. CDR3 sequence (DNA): TGTGCCAGCTTCAGCCGGGACAGCCAATCATCTCCATCCTACAATGAGCAGTTCTTC. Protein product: CASFSRDSQSSPSYNEQFF.

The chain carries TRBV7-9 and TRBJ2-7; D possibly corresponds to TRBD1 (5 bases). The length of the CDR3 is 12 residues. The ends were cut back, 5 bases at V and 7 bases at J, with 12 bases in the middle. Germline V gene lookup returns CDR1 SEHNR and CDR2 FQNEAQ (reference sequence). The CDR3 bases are TGTGCCAGCAGCGCCGACAGTGGTGAGCAGTACTTC. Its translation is CASSADSGEQYF.

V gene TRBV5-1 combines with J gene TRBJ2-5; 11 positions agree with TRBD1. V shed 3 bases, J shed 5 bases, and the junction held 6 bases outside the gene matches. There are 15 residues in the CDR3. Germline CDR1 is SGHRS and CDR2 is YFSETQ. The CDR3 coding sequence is TGCGCCAGCAGCTACGGGACAGGGGGTGTGGAGACCCAGTACTTC. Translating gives CASSYGTGGVETQYF.

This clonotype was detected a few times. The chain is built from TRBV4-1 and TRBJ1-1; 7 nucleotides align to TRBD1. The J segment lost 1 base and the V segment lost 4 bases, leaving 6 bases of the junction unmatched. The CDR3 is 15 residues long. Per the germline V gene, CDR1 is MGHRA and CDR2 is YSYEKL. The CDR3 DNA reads TGCGCCAGCAGCCGACAGGGTATAACGAACACTGAAGCTTTCTTT. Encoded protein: CASSRQGITNTEAFF.

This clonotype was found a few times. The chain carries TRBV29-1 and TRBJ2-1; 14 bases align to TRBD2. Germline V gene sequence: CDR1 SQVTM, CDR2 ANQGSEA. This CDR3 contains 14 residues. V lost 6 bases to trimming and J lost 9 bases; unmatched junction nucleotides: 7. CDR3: CSVPRLAGGSEQFF. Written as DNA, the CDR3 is TGCAGCGTCCCTCGACTAGCGGGAGGGTCTGAGCAGTTCTTC.

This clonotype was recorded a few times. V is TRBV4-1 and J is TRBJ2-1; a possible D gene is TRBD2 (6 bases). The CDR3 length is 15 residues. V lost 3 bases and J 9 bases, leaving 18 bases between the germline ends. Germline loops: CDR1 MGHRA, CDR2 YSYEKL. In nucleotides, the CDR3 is TGCGCCAGCAGCCATGGGATTATCGGGAGAGTTGAGCAGTTCTTC. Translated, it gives CASSHGIIGRVEQFF.

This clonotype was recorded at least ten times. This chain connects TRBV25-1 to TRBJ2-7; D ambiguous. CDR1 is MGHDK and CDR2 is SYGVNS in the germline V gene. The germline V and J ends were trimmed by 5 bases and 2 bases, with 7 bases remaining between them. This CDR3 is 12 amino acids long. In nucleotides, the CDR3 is TGTGCCAGCAGTTCAAGGGCCTACGAGCAGTACTTC. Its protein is CASSSRAYEQYF.

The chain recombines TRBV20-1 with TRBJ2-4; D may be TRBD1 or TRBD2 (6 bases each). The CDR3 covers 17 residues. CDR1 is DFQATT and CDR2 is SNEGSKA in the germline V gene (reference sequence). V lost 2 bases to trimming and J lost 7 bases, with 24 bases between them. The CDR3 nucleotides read TGCAGTGCTAGAAAGGAGGGGGTGGGGGAGGCAGGGAACATTCAGTACTTC. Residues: CSARKEGVGEAGNIQYF.

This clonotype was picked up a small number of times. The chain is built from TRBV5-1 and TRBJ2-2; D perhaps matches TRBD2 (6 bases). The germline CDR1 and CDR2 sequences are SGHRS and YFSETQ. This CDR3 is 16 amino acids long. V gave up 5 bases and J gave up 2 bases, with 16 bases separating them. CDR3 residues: CASSYIPGDNTGELFF. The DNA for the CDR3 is TGCGCCAGCAGTTACATTCCGGGAGATAACACCGGGGAGCTGTTTTTT.

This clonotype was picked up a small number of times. CDR3 sequence (DNA): TGTGCCAGCAGCTCGCCGGCTAGCGGGAGTGAGGGGTCCGAGCAGTACTTC. This translates into CASSSPASGSEGSEQYF. The chain is built from TRBV7-8 and TRBJ2-7; 10 bases are shared with TRBD2. Trimming removed 4 bases from V and 6 bases from J; junction bases left unmatched: 15. CDR1 SGHVS and CDR2 FQNEAQ come from the germline V gene. The CDR3 has 17 amino acids.

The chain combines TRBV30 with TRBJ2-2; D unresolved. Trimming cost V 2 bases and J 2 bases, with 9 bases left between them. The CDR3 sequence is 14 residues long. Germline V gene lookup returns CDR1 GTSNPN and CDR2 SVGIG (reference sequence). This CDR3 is CAWSLQSNTGELFF. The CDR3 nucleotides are TGTGCCTGGAGTCTACAGTCTAACACCGGGGAGCTGTTTTTT. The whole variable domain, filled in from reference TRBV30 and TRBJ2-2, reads SQTIHQWPATLVQPVGSPLSLECTVEGTSNPNLYWYRQAAGRGLQLLFYSVGIGQISSEVPQNLSASRPQDRQFILSSKKLLLSDSGFYLCAWSLQSNTGELFFGEGSRLTVL.

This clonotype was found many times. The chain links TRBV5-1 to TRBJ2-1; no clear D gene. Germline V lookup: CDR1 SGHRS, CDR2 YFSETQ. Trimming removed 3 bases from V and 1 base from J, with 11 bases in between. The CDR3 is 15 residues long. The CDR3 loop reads CASSSAAASYNEQFF. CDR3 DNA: TGCGCCAGCAGCTCGGCGGCCGCATCCTACAATGAGCAGTTCTTC.

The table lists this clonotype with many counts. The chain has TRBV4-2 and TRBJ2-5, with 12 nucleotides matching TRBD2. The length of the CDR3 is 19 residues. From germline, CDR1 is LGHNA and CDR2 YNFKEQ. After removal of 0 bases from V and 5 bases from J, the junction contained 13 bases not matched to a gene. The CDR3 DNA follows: TGTGCCAGCAGCCAAGAGTGGAGACTAGCGGGAGTTACCGGGGAGACCCAGTACTTC. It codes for CASSQEWRLAGVTGETQYF.

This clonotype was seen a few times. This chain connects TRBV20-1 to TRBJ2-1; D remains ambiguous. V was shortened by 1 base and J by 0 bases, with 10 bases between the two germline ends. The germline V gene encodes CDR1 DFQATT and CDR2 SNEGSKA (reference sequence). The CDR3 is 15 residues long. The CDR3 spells CSARAYSDSYNEQFF. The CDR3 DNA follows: TGCAGTGCTAGAGCGTACAGCGACTCCTACAATGAGCAGTTCTTC.

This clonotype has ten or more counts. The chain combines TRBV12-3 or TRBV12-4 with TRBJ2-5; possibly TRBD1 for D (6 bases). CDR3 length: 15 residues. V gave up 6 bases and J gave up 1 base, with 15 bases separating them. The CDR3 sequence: CASSAGDYVQETQYF. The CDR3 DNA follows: TGTGCCAGCAGCGCAGGGGATTACGTCCAAGAGACCCAGTACTTC.

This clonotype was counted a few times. CDR3 in amino acids: CSATTFRDFGGYTF. The DNA for the CDR3 is TGCAGTGCTACCACTTTCAGGGATTTCGGAGGCTACACCTTC. The chain recombines TRBV20-1 with TRBJ1-2; tentatively, D is TRBD1 (5 bases). V lost 4 bases and J lost 8, with 20 bases in between. This CDR3 spans 14 amino acids. Germline lookup yields CDR1 DFQATT and CDR2 SNEGSKA (reference sequence).

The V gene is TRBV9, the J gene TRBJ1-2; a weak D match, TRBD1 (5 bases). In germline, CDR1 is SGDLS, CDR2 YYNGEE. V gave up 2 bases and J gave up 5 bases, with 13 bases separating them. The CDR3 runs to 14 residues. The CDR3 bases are TGTGCCAGCAGCGTTGGTCAGGGAGGGTATGGCTACACCTTC. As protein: CASSVGQGGYGYTF. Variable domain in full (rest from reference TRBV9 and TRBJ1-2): DSGVTQTPKHLITATGQRVTLRCSPRSGDLSVYWYQQSLDQGLQFLIQYYNGEERAKGNILERFSAQQFPDLHSELNLSSLELGDSALYFCASSVGQGGYGYTFGSGTRLTVV.

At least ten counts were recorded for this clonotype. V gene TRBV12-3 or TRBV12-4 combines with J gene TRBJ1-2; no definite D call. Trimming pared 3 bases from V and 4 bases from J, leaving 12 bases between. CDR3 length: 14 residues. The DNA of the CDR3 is TGTGCCAGCAGTTTGAGACCCGTCGGCTATGGCTACACCTTC. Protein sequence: CASSLRPVGYGYTF.

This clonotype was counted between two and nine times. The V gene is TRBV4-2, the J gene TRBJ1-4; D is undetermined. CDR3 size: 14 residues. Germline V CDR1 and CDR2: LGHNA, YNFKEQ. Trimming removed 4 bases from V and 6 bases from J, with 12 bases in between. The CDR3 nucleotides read TGTGCCAGCAGCCCAGGCGCTAGTGATGAAAAACTGTTTTTT. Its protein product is CASSPGASDEKLFF.

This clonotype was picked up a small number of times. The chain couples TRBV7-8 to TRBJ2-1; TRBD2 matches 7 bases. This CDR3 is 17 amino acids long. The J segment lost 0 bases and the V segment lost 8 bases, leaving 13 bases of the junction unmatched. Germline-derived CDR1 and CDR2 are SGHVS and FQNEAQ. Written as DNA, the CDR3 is TGTGCCAGCGTCTATGGGAGGGCAGGGAGCTCCTACAATGAGCAGTTCTTC. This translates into CASVYGRAGSSYNEQFF.